A single sample gave rise to the 15 T cell receptor beta chains below, sequenced in a study of T cells in Graves' hyperthyroidism and ophthalmopathy. The TCR beta CDR3 regions underwent amplification using RNA transcripts as the source. The HTBI primer set was used in a first-round RT-PCR of the TCR CDR3. TCRdb re-called the multiplex PCR reads through MiXCR, storing one row per CDR3 protein. This sample has about 570,000 distinct CDR3 sequences, with roughly 50% found just once. Material for sequencing was peripheral blood or thyroid tissue (not recorded which). The receptors shown here come from an adult woman with Graves' disease, either hyperthyroidism or ophthalmopathy (not recorded which).

This clonotype was seen at least ten times. This chain links TRBV20-1 with TRBJ1-5; D is uncertain. Germline values: CDR1 DFQATT, CDR2 SNEGSKA (reference sequence). The CDR3 has 14 amino acids. V lost 2 bases and J 0 bases, leaving 8 bases between the germline ends. The CDR3 region has the DNA TGCAGTGCTAGACAGGCTTATAGCAATCAGCCCCAGCATTTT. This sequence encodes CSARQAYSNQPQHF.

The J gene is TRBJ1-5, the V gene TRBV20-1, with a weak D call TRBD1 (5 bases). This CDR3 spans 11 amino acids. The V gene's germline CDR1 is DFQATT and CDR2 SNEGSKA (reference sequence). V was clipped by 3 bases and J by 14 bases, with 14 bases between them. CDR3 bases: TGCAGTGCTAGGCGGGGCAGCTACGAGCATTTT. Residues: CSARRGSYEHF.

The chain has TRBV2 and TRBJ2-5; possibly TRBD1 for D (6 bases). CDR3 size: 13 residues. Per germline, CDR1 SNHLY and CDR2 FYNNEI. Trimming took off 5 bases at V and 7 bases at J, with 14 bases between the two ends. This chain's CDR3 is CASSQDSSSTQYF. CDR3 nucleotides: TGTGCCAGCAGTCAGGACAGCTCATCGACCCAGTACTTC.

This clonotype was found many times. The chain is built from TRBV9 and TRBJ1-1, with TRBD1 as a possible D gene (5 bases). Germline V lookup: CDR1 SGDLS, CDR2 YYNGEE. The V and J ends lost 4 bases and 5 bases respectively, with 9 bases between them. The CDR3 has 12 amino acids. CDR3 protein: CASSRDDTEAFF. In DNA form, the CDR3 reads TGTGCCAGCAGCAGGGACGATACTGAAGCTTTCTTT.

This clonotype was recorded many times. The chain employs TRBV7-3 and TRBJ2-3, with a weak D call TRBD1 (6 bases). The V and J ends lost 3 bases and 9 bases respectively, with 10 bases between them. This CDR3 has 12 amino acids. Germline V gene sequence: CDR1 SGHTA, CDR2 FQGTGA. In DNA form, the CDR3 reads TGTGCCAGCAGCTTTCCCAGGGGAACGCAGTATTTT. Encoded protein: CASSFPRGTQYF. Variable domain in full (rest from reference TRBV7-3 and TRBJ2-3): GAGVSQTPSNKVTEKGKYVELRCDPISGHTALYWYRQSLGQGPEFLIYFQGTGAADDSGLPNDRFFAVRPEGSVSTLKIQRTERGDSAVYLCASSFPRGTQYFGPGTRLTVL.

This clonotype was recorded many times. This chain connects TRBV7-9 to TRBJ1-3; TRBD1 matches at 10 bases. With V trimmed by 5 bases and J by 2 bases, 6 bases remained unmatched. The CDR3 runs 16 residues. Germline loops: CDR1 SEHNR, CDR2 FQNEAQ (reference sequence). Here the CDR3 DNA reads TGTGCCAGCAGCCCAAGACAGGGGGCGACTGGAAACACCATATATTTT. Translated: CASSPRQGATGNTIYF.

This clonotype was counted ten times or more. The chain combines TRBV20-1 with TRBJ1-1, with D possibly matching TRBD1 (5 bases). This CDR3 region has 13 residues. Germline V gene lookup returns CDR1 DFQATT and CDR2 SNEGSKA (reference sequence). V shed 6 bases and J shed 3 bases, with 14 bases lying between them. CDR3 in DNA: TGCAGTGCCTTAAGGGGCGGAGACACTGAAGCTTTCTTT. This translates into CSALRGGDTEAFF.

The CDR3 reads CASSTVTGGYYGYTF. The CDR3 nucleotides are TGTGCCAGCAGCACAGTGACAGGGGGCTACTATGGCTACACCTTC. The chain couples TRBV7-9 to TRBJ1-2; 10 bases match TRBD1. J gave up 3 bases and V 5 bases, and 6 bases lay outside the gene matches. From germline, CDR1 is SEHNR and CDR2 FQNEAQ (reference sequence). The CDR3 covers 15 residues.

The V gene is TRBV29-1, the J gene TRBJ2-7, with TRBD2 matching over 11 bases. The germline CDR1 and CDR2 sequences are SQVTM and ANQGSEA. V shed 5 bases and J 7 bases; nucleotides not matched to a gene: 7. This CDR3 is 13 amino acids long. CDR3 sequence reads: CSVRTSGSGEQYF. The CDR3 nucleotides are TGCAGCGTTCGAACTAGCGGGAGCGGTGAGCAGTACTTC.

This chain links TRBV20-1 with TRBJ2-5, with D possibly being TRBD1 (6 bases). CDR1 is DFQATT and CDR2 is SNEGSKA in the germline V gene (reference sequence). Trimming took 6 bases from V and 9 from J, leaving 26 bases between them. The CDR3 length is 15 residues. The CDR3 DNA reads as TGCAGTGCCAGACCTTCTGGACAGCTTAATCAGCCCCAGTACTTC. Protein sequence: CSARPSGQLNQPQYF.

This clonotype has just one count. The chain is built from TRBV2 and TRBJ1-5; maybe TRBD1 (5 bases). The CDR3 loop spans 12 amino acids. Looked up from germline, CDR1 is SNHLY and CDR2 is FYNNEI. V was shortened by 6 bases and J by 8 bases, with 11 bases between the two germline ends. CDR3 sequence reads: CASSRDGKPQHF. CDR3 coding DNA: TGTGCCAGCAGCCGGGACGGGAAGCCCCAGCATTTT.

With regard to this clonotype: Compared with germline, one end of the junction differs, possibly owing to a read error. This chain uses TRBV5-4 with TRBJ2-1; 9 bases agree with TRBD2. Germline assignment: CDR1 SGHNT and CDR2 YYREEE (reference sequence). The length of the CDR3 is 16 residues. The CDR3 here is CASSFPAGGRDNEQFF. DNA for the CDR3: TGCGCCAGCAGCTTCCCAGCGGGAGGCCGCGACAATGAGCAGTTCTTC.

This rearrangement joins TRBV28 to TRBJ2-2; weak D call: TRBD2 (5 bases). Per the germline V gene, CDR1 is MDHEN and CDR2 is SYDVKM. V lost 5 bases and J 6 bases, leaving 25 bases between the germline ends. The CDR3 loop spans 18 amino acids. CDR3 protein: CASSPVSEFRGISGELFF. The CDR3 DNA reads as TGTGCCAGCAGTCCAGTTTCGGAGTTTCGGGGTATCTCCGGGGAGCTGTTTTTT.

Many counts were recorded for this clonotype. The rearrangement links TRBV15 to TRBJ1-1, with no clear D. Germline values: CDR1 LNHNV, CDR2 YYDKDF (reference sequence). V was clipped by 2 bases and J by 5 bases, with 12 bases between them. The CDR3 has 14 amino acids. CDR3 in DNA: TGTGCCACCAGCAGATCTACCTCGGGGACTGAAGCTTTCTTT. Translation gives CATSRSTSGTEAFF.

The chain combines TRBV28 with TRBJ1-5; possibly TRBD1 for D (6 bases). The CDR3 length is 14 residues. V was shortened by 4 bases and J by 3 bases, with 10 bases between the two germline ends. Germline values: CDR1 MDHEN, CDR2 SYDVKM. DNA of the CDR3: TGTGCCAGCAGTTCGGGGGCCCTCAATCAGCCCCAGCATTTT. It translates to CASSSGALNQPQHF.